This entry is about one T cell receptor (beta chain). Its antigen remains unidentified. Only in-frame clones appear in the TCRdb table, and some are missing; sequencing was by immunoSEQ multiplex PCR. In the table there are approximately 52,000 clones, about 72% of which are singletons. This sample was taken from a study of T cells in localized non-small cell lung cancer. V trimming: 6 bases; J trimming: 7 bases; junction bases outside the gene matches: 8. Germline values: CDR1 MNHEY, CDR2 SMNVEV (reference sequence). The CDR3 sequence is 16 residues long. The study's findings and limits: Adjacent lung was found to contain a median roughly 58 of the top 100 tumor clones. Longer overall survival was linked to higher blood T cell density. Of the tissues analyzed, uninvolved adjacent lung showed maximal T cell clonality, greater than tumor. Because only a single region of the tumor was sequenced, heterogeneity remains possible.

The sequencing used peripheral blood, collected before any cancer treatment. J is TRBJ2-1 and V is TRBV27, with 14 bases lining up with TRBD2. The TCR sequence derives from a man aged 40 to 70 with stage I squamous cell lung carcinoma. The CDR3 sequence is CASRGTSGGSQNEQFF. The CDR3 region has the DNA TGTGCCAGCAGGGGGACTAGCGGGGGATCCCAAAATGAGCAGTTCTTC.